Below are 13 T cell receptor beta chains sequenced from a single sample in a study of blood T cells in healthy people across ages. PCR was performed a second time for roughly 7 to 11 cycles using a sample-barcoded 5' primer and a J-beta primer mix. TCRdb itself ran the 5' RACE reads through MiXCR, one entry per CDR3 protein. The sample lists 1.5 million to 2 million distinct CDR3 sequences, 25% to 30% seen once, with roughly 8% in the top ten. The material sequenced was blood. The source of these receptors is a woman younger than 45 in good health.

The chain is built from TRBV2 and TRBJ2-5; D gene unclear. Trimming took 7 bases from V and 3 from J, leaving 6 bases between them. CDR3 length equals 11 residues. CDR1 and CDR2 (germline): SNHLY, FYNNEI. CDR3 in DNA: TGTGCCAGCAAGGTTGAAGAGACCCAGTACTTC. It is translated as CASKVEETQYF.

This clonotype was detected many times. V and J are TRBV6-6 and TRBJ2-7; 11 bases line up with TRBD2. Germline V lookup: CDR1 MNHNY, CDR2 SVGAGI (reference sequence). This CDR3 is built from 14 residues. The junction had 3 bases not matched to a gene; V was cut back by 2 bases and J by 6 bases. The CDR3 sequence is CASSYELAGVEQYF. The CDR3 DNA reads as TGTGCCAGCAGTTACGAACTAGCGGGGGTCGAGCAGTACTTC.

This clonotype was counted between two and nine times. The chain uses TRBV29-1 and TRBJ2-3; 8 bases fit TRBD1. There are 13 residues in the CDR3. With V trimmed by 6 bases and J by 6 bases, 8 bases remained unmatched. In germline, CDR1 is SQVTM, CDR2 ANQGSEA. In nucleotides, the CDR3 is TGCAGCGTGAGGACAGGGAACTCCGATACGCAGTATTTT. Translated, it gives CSVRTGNSDTQYF.

Only a few counts were recorded for this clonotype. This chain joins TRBV6-2 or TRBV6-3 and TRBJ1-2; D gene unclear. The CDR3 consists of 12 residues. Trimming shortened V by 2 bases and J by 7 bases, and 8 bases separated the two germline ends. Germline assignment: CDR1 MNHEY and CDR2 SVGEGT. The DNA for the CDR3 is TGTGCCAGCAGTTACGAGCCGCTTGGCTACACCTTC. Amino acid sequence: CASSYEPLGYTF.

In this sample, this clonotype turned up a few times. The V and J genes are TRBV6-6 and TRBJ2-1, with TRBD1 as a possible D gene (6 bases). The V end was cut by 1 base, the J end by 0 bases, with 7 bases between. Germline V lookup: CDR1 MNHNY, CDR2 SVGAGI (reference sequence). The CDR3 length is 15 residues. As DNA, the CDR3 is TGTGCCAGCAGTTACTTAGGGGGCTCCTACAATGAGCAGTTCTTC. It encodes CASSYLGGSYNEQFF.

The chain has TRBV5-5 and TRBJ2-7, with 9 bases matching TRBD2. The CDR3 runs to 17 residues. V was pared by 0 bases and J by 7 bases, with 14 bases of the junction left unmatched. Germline loops: CDR1 SGHKS, CDR2 YYEKEE (reference sequence). The CDR3, as DNA: TGTGCCAGCAGCTTGGCCCTCCTAGCGGGGTTGGGCAATGAGCAGTACTTC. Translated: CASSLALLAGLGNEQYF.

This chain links TRBV12-3 or TRBV12-4 with TRBJ2-2, with D possibly matching TRBD2 (6 bases). The CDR3 consists of 15 residues. Trimming pared 5 bases from V and 7 bases from J, leaving 17 bases between. The CDR3 nucleotides read TGTGCCAGCAGTCCACGTCGGGACTCCGGCGGGGAGCTGTTTTTT. Translation gives CASSPRRDSGGELFF.

With respect to this clonotype: It may be a read error: a sequence one base away is much more abundant. The chain joins TRBV20-1 to TRBJ2-7; no clear D gene. CDR3 length: 12 amino acids. Germline V gene data show CDR1 as DFQATT and CDR2 as SNEGSKA (reference sequence). Trimming shortened V by 1 base and J by 7 bases, and 11 bases separated the two germline ends. CDR3 amino acids: CSARGIYNEQYF. DNA for the CDR3: TGCAGTGCTAGAGGGATCTACAATGAGCAGTACTTC.

At least ten counts were recorded for this clonotype. This chain connects TRBV9 to TRBJ2-7; D gene ambiguous. Trimming left V 5 bases short and J 5 bases short, with 17 bases between. The CDR3 consists of 14 residues. CDR1 and CDR2 from the germline V gene are SGDLS and YYNGEE. Written as DNA, the CDR3 is TGTGCCAGCAGTCGAGGCGGTACAAGCGACGAGCAGTACTTC. Its protein is CASSRGGTSDEQYF.

The table lists this clonotype with a few counts. The chain joins TRBV5-8 to TRBJ1-5; tentatively, D is TRBD1 (6 bases). Looked up from germline, CDR1 is SGHTS and CDR2 is YDEGEE. The length of the CDR3 is 15 residues. Trimming stripped 6 bases from V and 7 bases from J, with 20 bases between. Here the CDR3 reads CASTRFRDIGQPQHF. The DNA for the CDR3 is TGTGCCAGCACCCGGTTCCGGGACATAGGACAGCCCCAGCATTTT.

A note on this clonotype: No conserved phenylalanine or tryptophan is present at the end of the CDR3, so a read error is the likely explanation. CDR3 DNA sequence: TGTGCCAGCAGCTGGCTTAAGGGGACTAGCGGGTCCCGCTCCTACAAGGAGCAGTTCTGC. Its translation is CASSWLKGTSGSRSYKEQFC. This chain uses TRBV7-8 with TRBJ2-1; 12 nucleotides match TRBD2. This CDR3 region has 20 residues. From germline, CDR1 is SGHVS and CDR2 FQNEAQ.

A few counts support this clonotype. This chain connects TRBV9 to TRBJ2-2; possible D gene TRBD1, 6 bases. V was shortened by 4 bases and J by 4 bases, with 14 bases between the two germline ends. Germline V gives CDR1 SGDLS, CDR2 YYNGEE. CDR3 length equals 15 residues. The CDR3 spells CASSPYRVGTGELFF. For the CDR3, the DNA is TGTGCCAGCAGCCCGTACAGGGTGGGCACCGGGGAGCTGTTTTTT.

The rearrangement links TRBV4-1 to TRBJ1-2; 8 bases are a match to TRBD1. CDR3 length: 19 residues. From germline, CDR1 is MGHRA and CDR2 YSYEKL. With V trimmed by 6 bases and J by 6 bases, 24 bases remained unmatched. The CDR3 spells CASSRSSSDRAAWGDGYTF. As DNA, the CDR3 is TGCGCCAGCAGTCGGAGTAGCTCGGACAGGGCCGCTTGGGGGGATGGCTACACCTTC.